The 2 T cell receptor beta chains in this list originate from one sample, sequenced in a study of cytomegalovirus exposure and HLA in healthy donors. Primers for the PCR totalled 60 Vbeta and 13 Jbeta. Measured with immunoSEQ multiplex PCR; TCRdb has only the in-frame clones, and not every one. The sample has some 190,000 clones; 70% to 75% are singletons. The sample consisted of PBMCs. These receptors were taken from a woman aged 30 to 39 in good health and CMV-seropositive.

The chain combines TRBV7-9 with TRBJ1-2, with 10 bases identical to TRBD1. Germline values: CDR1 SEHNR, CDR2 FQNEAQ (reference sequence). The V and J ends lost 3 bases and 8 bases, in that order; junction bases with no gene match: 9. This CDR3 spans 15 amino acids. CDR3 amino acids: CASSLGRQGAGGYTF. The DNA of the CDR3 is TGTGCCAGCAGCTTGGGCCGACAGGGGGCTGGCGGCTACACCTTC. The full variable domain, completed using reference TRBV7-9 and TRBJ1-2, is DTGVSQNPRHKITKRGQNVTFRCDPISEHNRLYWYRQTLGQGPEFLTYFQNEAQLEKSRLLSDRFSAERPKGSFSTLEIQRTEQGDSAMYLCASSLGRQGAGGYTFGSGTRLTVV.

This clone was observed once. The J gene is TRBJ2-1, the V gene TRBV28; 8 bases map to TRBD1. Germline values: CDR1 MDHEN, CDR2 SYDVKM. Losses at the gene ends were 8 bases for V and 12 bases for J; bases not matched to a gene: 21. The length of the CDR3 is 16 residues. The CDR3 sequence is CASSPQVAGGSVGQFF. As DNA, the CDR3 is TGTGCCAGCTCTCCTCAGGTGGCAGGGGGCTCCGTAGGGCAGTTCTTC.